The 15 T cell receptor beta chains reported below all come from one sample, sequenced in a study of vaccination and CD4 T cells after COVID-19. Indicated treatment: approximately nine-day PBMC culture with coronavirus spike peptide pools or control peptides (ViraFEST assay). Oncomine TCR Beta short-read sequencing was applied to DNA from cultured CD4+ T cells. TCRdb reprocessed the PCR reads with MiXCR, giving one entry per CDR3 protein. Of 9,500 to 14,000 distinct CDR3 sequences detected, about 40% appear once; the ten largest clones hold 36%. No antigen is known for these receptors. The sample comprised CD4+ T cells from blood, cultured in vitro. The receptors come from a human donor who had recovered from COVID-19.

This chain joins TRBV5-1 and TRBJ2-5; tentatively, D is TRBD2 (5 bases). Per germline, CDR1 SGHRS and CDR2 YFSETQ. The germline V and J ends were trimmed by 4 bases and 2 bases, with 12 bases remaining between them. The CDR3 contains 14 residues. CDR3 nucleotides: TGCGCCAGCAGCCTCGGGATATCTCAAGAGACCCAGTACTTC. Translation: CASSLGISQETQYF.

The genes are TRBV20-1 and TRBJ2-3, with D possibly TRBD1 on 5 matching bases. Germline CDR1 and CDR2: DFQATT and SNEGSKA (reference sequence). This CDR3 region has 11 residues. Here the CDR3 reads CSPSETVKQYF. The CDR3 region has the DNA TGCAGCCCCTCGGAGACAGTGAAGCAGTATTTT.

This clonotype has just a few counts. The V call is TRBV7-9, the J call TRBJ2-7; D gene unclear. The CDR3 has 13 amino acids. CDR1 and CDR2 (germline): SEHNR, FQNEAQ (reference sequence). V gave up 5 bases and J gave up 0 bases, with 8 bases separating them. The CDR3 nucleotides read TGTGCCAGCAGCCAGGTCGCCTCCTACGAGCAGTACTTC. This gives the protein CASSQVASYEQYF.

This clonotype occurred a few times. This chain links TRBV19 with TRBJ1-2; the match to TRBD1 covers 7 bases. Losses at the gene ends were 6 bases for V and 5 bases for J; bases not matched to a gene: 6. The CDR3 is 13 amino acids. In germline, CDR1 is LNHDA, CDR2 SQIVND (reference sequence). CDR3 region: CASRRGPAYGYTF. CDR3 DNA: TGTGCCAGTAGAAGGGGGCCAGCTTATGGCTACACCTTC.

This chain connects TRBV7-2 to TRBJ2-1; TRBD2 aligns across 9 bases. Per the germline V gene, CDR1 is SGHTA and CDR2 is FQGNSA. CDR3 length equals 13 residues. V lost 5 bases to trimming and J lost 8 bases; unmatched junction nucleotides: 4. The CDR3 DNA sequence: TGTGCCAGCAGCCGCGGGGGGGCCTATGAGCAGTTCTTC. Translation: CASSRGGAYEQFF.

The CDR3: CASSWGTSGGSYNEQFF. As DNA, the CDR3 is TGCGCCAGCAGCTGGGGGACTAGCGGGGGCTCCTACAATGAGCAGTTCTTC. This chain uses TRBV5-1 with TRBJ2-1; 14 bases are a match to TRBD2. Germline CDR1 reads SGHRS; CDR2 reads YFSETQ. V lost 3 bases to trimming and J lost 0 bases; unmatched junction nucleotides: 2. CDR3 size: 17 residues.

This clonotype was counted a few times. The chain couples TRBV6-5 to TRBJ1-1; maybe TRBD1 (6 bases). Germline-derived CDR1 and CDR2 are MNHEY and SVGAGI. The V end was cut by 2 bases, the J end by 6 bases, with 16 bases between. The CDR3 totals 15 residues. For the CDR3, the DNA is TGTGCCAGCAGTTACGGTTTATTACAGGGATCTGAAGCTTTCTTT. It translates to CASSYGLLQGSEAFF.

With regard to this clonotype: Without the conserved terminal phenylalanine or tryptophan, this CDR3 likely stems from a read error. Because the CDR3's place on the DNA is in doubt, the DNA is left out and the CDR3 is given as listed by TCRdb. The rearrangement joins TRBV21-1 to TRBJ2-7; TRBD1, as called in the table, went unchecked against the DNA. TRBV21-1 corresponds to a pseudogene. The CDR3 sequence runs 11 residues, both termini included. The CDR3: CASSNDGTGRQ.

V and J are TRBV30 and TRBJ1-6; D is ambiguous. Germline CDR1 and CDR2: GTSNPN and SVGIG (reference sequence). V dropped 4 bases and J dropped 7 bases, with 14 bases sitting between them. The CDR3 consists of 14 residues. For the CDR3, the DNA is TGTGCCTGGACGGGATCAGTCGGCAATTCACCCCTCCACTTT. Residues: CAWTGSVGNSPLHF.

The CDR3 loop is CASSSPRNTEAFF. The CDR3 nucleotides are TGTGCCAGCAGCTCCCCTAGGAACACTGAAGCTTTCTTT. The chain uses TRBV7-2 and TRBJ1-1; unclear D gene. The V and J ends lost 4 bases and 1 base respectively, with 7 bases between them. The CDR3 is 13 residues long. Germline V gene lookup returns CDR1 SGHTA and CDR2 FQGNSA.

The CDR3 sequence: CASSGRGGRMNTEAFF. CDR3 coding DNA: TGTGCCAGCAGCGGTAGAGGGGGACGGATGAACACTGAAGCTTTCTTT. The V call is TRBV11-3, the J call TRBJ1-1; D might be TRBD1 (6 bases). Between the trimmed V and J ends, which lost 5 bases and 0 bases, there was a span of 16 bases. The CDR3 is 16 residues long. The germline gives CDR1 SGHNT, CDR2 YENEEA.

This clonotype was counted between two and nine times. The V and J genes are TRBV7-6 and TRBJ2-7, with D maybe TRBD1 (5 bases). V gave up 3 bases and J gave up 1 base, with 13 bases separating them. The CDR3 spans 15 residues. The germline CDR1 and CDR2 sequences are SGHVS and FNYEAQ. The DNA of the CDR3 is TGTGCCAGCAGCTTGCAGGGTGGAGCGTCCTACGAGCAGTACTTC. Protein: CASSLQGGASYEQYF.

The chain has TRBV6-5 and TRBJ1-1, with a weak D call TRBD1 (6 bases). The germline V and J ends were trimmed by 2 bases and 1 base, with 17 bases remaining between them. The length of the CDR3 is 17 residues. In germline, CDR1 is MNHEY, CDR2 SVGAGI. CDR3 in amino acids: CASSYGRTDYKNTEAFF. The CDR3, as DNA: TGTGCCAGCAGTTACGGAAGGACAGACTATAAGAACACTGAAGCTTTCTTT.

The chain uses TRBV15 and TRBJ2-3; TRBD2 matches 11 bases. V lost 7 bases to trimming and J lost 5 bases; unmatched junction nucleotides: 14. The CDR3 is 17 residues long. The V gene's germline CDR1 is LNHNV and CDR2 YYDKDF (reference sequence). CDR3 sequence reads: CATNWDLAGGQGDTQYF. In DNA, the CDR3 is TGTGCCACCAACTGGGACCTAGCGGGGGGCCAGGGAGATACGCAGTATTTT.

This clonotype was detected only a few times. The DNA for the CDR3 is TGCAGTGCCCCCTGGCAGACCTATGGCTACACCTTC. As protein: CSAPWQTYGYTF. The rearrangement uses TRBV20-1 and TRBJ1-2; D is unresolved. Per the germline V gene, CDR1 is DFQATT and CDR2 is SNEGSKA (reference sequence). The CDR3 has 12 amino acids. V lost 6 bases, J lost 4 bases, and 12 bases lay in between.